The clone carrying this TCR beta chain was seen at least ten times. Its specificity is unknown. For repertoire sequencing, the TCR beta CDR3 regions were amplified from RNA transcripts. In the first round, RT-PCR was carried out with HTBI primers, and a multiplex PCR formed the second round. MiXCR, applied by TCRdb to the multiplex PCR reads, yields one record per CDR3 protein. The table includes roughly 700,000 distinct CDR3 sequences, roughly two fifths detected once. V lost 1 base, J lost 0 bases, and 10 bases lay in between. The CDR3 is 15 residues long. The germline V gene has CDR1 LNHNV and CDR2 YYDKDF (reference sequence). This record comes from a study of Graves' ophthalmopathy and Graves' hyperthyroidism. Across the study: Before any treatment was given, at initial diagnosis, peripheral blood was collected. General study results and limits: Discrimination between ophthalmopathy and stable hyperthyroidism by a 13-signature model showed approximately 89% sensitivity and 70% to 82% specificity. Blood repertoires reportedly contained most expanded thyroid clonotypes above 0.001 frequency. With a specificity of just under 75% and a sensitivity of just under 71%, the model predicted ophthalmopathy progression.

The rearrangement joins TRBV15 to TRBJ2-7, with D possibly TRBD2 on 6 matching bases. The TCR was taken from an adult man with Graves' ophthalmopathy. Sequenced input: peripheral blood. CDR3 residues: CATSRVASASYEQYF. Written as DNA, the CDR3 is TGTGCCACCAGCAGAGTGGCTAGCGCCTCCTACGAGCAGTACTTC. The complete variable domain, with remaining parts taken from reference TRBV15 and TRBJ2-7, reads DAMVIQNPRYQVTQFGKPVTLSCSQTLNHNVMYWYQQKSSQAPKLLFHYYDKDFNNEADTPDNFQSRRPNTSFCFLDIRSPGLGDTAMYLCATSRVASASYEQYFGPGTRLTVT.